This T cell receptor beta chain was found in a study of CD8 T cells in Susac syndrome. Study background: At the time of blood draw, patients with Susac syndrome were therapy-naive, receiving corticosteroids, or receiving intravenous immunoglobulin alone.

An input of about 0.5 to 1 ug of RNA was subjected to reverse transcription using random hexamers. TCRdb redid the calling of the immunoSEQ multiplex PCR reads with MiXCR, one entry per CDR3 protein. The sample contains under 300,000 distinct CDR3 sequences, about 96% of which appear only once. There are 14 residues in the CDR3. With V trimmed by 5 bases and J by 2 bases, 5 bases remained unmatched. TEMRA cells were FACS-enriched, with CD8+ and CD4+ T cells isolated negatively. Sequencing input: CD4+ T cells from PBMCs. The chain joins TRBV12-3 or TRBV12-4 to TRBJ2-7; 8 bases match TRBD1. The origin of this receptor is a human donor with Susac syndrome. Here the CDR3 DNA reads TGTGCCAGCAGTCCCCGGACAGGGACCTACGAGCAGTACTTC. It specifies CASSPRTGTYEQYF.